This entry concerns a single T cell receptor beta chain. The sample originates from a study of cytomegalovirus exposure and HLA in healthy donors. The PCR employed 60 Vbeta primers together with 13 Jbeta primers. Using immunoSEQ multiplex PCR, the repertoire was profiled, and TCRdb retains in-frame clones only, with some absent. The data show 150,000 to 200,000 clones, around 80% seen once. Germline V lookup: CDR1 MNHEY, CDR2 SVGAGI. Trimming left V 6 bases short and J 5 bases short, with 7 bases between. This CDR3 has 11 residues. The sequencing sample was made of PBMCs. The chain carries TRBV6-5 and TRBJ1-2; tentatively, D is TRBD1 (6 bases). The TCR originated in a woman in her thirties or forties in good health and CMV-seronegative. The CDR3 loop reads CASRQGYGYTF. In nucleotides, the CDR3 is TGTGCCAGCAGACAGGGTTATGGCTACACCTTC.